The 6 T cell receptor beta chains reported below all come from one sample, sequenced in a study of OX40 agonist ivuxolimab in advanced cancers. Sequencing was performed with immunoSEQ multiplex PCR; in TCRdb, only in-frame clones are kept and a portion is missing. The data show approximately 26,000 clones, about four fifths seen once. This material consisted of CD4+ or CD8+ T cells sorted from blood, taken in a trial of the OX40 agonist ivuxolimab. The receptors come from an adult with an advanced solid tumor such as melanoma, head and neck, liver or kidney cancer.

The rearrangement links TRBV2 to TRBJ1-5; D not certain. The V and J ends lost 0 bases and 9 bases respectively, with 3 bases between them. This CDR3 is built from 11 residues. Germline CDR1 SNHLY, CDR2 FYNNEI. CDR3 sequence reads: CASSEAGPQHF. The CDR3 coding sequence is TGTGCCAGCAGTGAAGCGGGGCCCCAGCATTTT.

The chain is built from TRBV7-9 and TRBJ2-5; D is undetermined. Germline loops: CDR1 SEHNR, CDR2 FQNEAQ (reference sequence). There are 13 residues in the CDR3. The V gene lost 4 bases and the J gene lost 3 bases, with 9 bases spanning the gap. CDR3 nucleotides: TGTGCCAGCAGCTCCCCTCCGGAAGAGACCCAGTACTTC. Protein product: CASSSPPEETQYF.

This sequence joins TRBV19 and TRBJ1-5; TRBD1 is a possible D gene (6 bases). This CDR3 contains 16 residues. Germline V gene data show CDR1 as LNHDA and CDR2 as SQIVND (reference sequence). The ends were cut back, 6 bases at V and 2 bases at J, with 17 bases in the middle. CDR3 loop: CASSPTGGGRNQPQHF. The CDR3 bases are TGTGCCAGTAGCCCCACGGGGGGGGGCCGCAATCAGCCCCAGCATTTT. Drawing the rest from reference TRBV19 and TRBJ1-5, the complete variable domain is DGGITQSPKYLFRKEGQNVTLSCEQNLNHDAMYWYRQDPGQGLRLIYYSQIVNDFQKGDIAEGYSVSREKKESFPLTVTSAQKNPTAFYLCASSPTGGGRNQPQHFGDGTRLSIL.

The rearrangement uses TRBV15 and TRBJ2-2; TRBD2 might be the D (6 bases). The CDR3 has 15 residues. V was cut by 0 bases and J by 4 bases, with 9 bases left in between. Germline lookup yields CDR1 LNHNV and CDR2 YYDKDF (reference sequence). The CDR3 coding sequence is TGTGCCACCAGCAGAGATCGGGGGTTCACCGGGGAGCTGTTTTTT. It yields the protein CATSRDRGFTGELFF.

This clone was counted once. The chain links TRBV11-2 to TRBJ2-7; TRBD2 is a possible D gene (6 bases). Germline CDR1 reads SGHAT; CDR2 reads FQNNGV. Trimming removed 6 bases from V and 2 bases from J, with 17 bases in between. The CDR3 has 15 amino acids. CDR3 sequence (DNA): TGTGCCAGCAGGCACGCTGGAGGGGCGACCTACGAGCAGTACTTC. It codes for CASRHAGGATYEQYF.

The chain has TRBV7-9 and TRBJ2-5, with a possible D match to TRBD1 (6 bases). This CDR3 has 14 residues. CDR1 SEHNR and CDR2 FQNEAQ come from the germline V gene (reference sequence). V lost 4 bases and J lost 9, with 18 bases in between. CDR3 region: CASSSPRGLGAQYF. In DNA, the CDR3 is TGTGCCAGCAGCTCCCCCAGGGGCCTGGGGGCCCAGTACTTC.